This T cell receptor (beta chain) was observed in a study of CD8 T cells in Susac syndrome. The RNA, about 0.45 to 1 ug, was put through reverse transcription using random hexamers. TCR beta CDR3 was amplified by immunoSEQ multiplex PCR. This amplification extended across 54 Vbeta and 13 Jbeta segments. Each CDR3 protein is one row after TCRdb ran MiXCR on the immunoSEQ multiplex PCR reads. The data show 150,000 to 200,000 distinct CDR3 sequences, around 95% seen once. V was trimmed by 6 bases and J by 5 bases, leaving 14 bases between them. Germline lookup yields CDR1 DFQATT and CDR2 SNEGSKA (reference sequence). The CDR3 length is 12 residues. The study sequenced TCR beta in blood CD8+ and CD4+ T cells. TEMRA cells were FACS-enriched, unlike CD8+ and CD4+ T cells, which were negatively isolated.

This rearrangement joins TRBV20-1 to TRBJ2-7; possibly TRBD2 for D (5 bases). The TCR originated in a human donor in good health. The sample taken for sequencing was CD4+ T cells from PBMCs. CDR3 sequence: CSAHPGSDEQYF. CDR3 DNA: TGCAGTGCCCACCCGGGGTCTGACGAGCAGTACTTC.